These 14 T cell receptor beta chains originate from one sample sequenced in a study of cytomegalovirus exposure and HLA in healthy donors. Sequencing was performed with immunoSEQ multiplex PCR; in TCRdb, only in-frame clones are kept and a portion is missing. The sample holds about 120,000 clones, roughly 88% seen once. The sequencing input was PBMCs. The source is a woman under 30 in good health and CMV-seropositive.

The rearrangement joins TRBV5-6 to TRBJ1-1; D is undetermined. V lost 4 bases and J 4 bases, leaving 5 bases between the germline ends. This CDR3 contains 11 residues. CDR1 SGHDT and CDR2 YYEEEE come from the germline V gene. The CDR3 sequence: CASSRGTEAFF. The CDR3 region has the DNA TGTGCCAGCAGCCGGGGCACTGAAGCTTTCTTT.

The chain uses TRBV11-3 and TRBJ2-7; 7 bases are a match to TRBD1. The ends lost 5 bases at V and 7 bases at J; junction bases unmatched: 20. Germline V gene data show CDR1 as SGHNT and CDR2 as YENEEA. CDR3 length: 17 residues. The CDR3 DNA reads as TGTGCCAGCAGCCCCGGACAGGTAGGAATAGTCCTACGGGAGCAGTACTTC. This encodes CASSPGQVGIVLREQYF. The full variable domain, in which reference TRBV11-3 and TRBJ2-7 provide the parts outside the CDR3, is EAGVVQSPRYKIIEKKQPVAFWCNPISGHNTLYWYLQNLGQGPELLIRYENEEAVDDSQLPKDRFSAERLKGVDSTLKIQPAELGDSAVYLCASSPGQVGIVLREQYFGPGTRLTVT.

This chain uses TRBV25-1 with TRBJ1-2; 7 nucleotides match TRBD1. V lost 0 bases, J lost 4 bases, and 11 bases stayed unmatched. The CDR3 loop spans 17 amino acids. Per the germline V gene, CDR1 is MGHDK and CDR2 is SYGVNS. The CDR3 sequence: CASSEYGTGANSYGYTF. As DNA, the CDR3 is TGTGCCAGCAGTGAATATGGAACAGGGGCAAACTCCTATGGCTACACCTTC.

V and J are TRBV10-2 and TRBJ1-2; tentatively, D is TRBD1 (6 bases). The CDR3 length is 14 residues. Trimming removed 8 bases from V and 2 bases from J, with 15 bases in between. Germline CDR1 and CDR2: WSHSY and SAAADI. CDR3 bases: TGCGCCAGCTCCCGGGACAACTTCAACTATGGCTACACCTTC. Translation gives CASSRDNFNYGYTF.

The rearrangement joins TRBV19 to TRBJ1-1; a weak D match, TRBD1 (5 bases). V shed 10 bases and J shed 3 bases, with 15 bases lying between them. There are 13 residues in the CDR3. The germline CDR1 and CDR2 sequences are LNHDA and SQIVND (reference sequence). The CDR3 loop is CATRRRGYTEAFF. In DNA, the CDR3 is TGTGCCACCCGCCGGCGGGGCTACACTGAAGCTTTCTTT.

This clone was detected only once. The rearrangement uses TRBV18 and TRBJ1-2; D is possibly TRBD1 (6 bases). The CDR3 is 16 amino acids. With 0 bases removed from V and 6 bases from J, the gap between germline ends came to 17 bases. Germline loops: CDR1 KGHSH, CDR2 LQKENI. The CDR3 DNA reads as TGTGCCAGCTCACCACCGAACAACAGGGTCTGGCATGGCTACACCTTC. As protein: CASSPPNNRVWHGYTF.

The chain carries TRBV2 and TRBJ2-2; weak D call: TRBD2 (6 bases). CDR1 and CDR2 (germline): SNHLY, FYNNEI. With 10 bases removed from V and 2 bases from J, the gap between germline ends came to 14 bases. This CDR3 comprises 14 residues. The CDR3 DNA follows: TGTGCCACCGGGGGACGGAGTAACACCGGGGAGCTGTTTTTT. This codes for CATGGRSNTGELFF. Based on the CDR3 plus reference TRBV2 and TRBJ2-2, the full variable domain is EPEVTQTPSHQVTQMGQEVILRCVPISNHLYFYWYRQILGQKVEFLVSFYNNEISEKSEIFDDQFSVERPDGSNFTLKIRSTKLEDSAMYFCATGGRSNTGELFFGEGSRLTVL.

The chain recombines TRBV7-8 with TRBJ1-5; D is undetermined. This CDR3 has 14 amino acids. CDR1 is SGHVS and CDR2 is FQNEAQ in the germline V gene. Trimming stripped 0 bases from V and 7 bases from J, with 10 bases between. For the CDR3, the DNA is TGTGCCAGCAGCTTAGCGTCCGGGAACCAGCCCCAGCATTTT. This codes for CASSLASGNQPQHF.

The chain joins TRBV27 to TRBJ2-1; 7 bases are a match to TRBD2. V dropped 3 bases and J dropped 1; count of bases not matched to a gene: 6. The CDR3 is 16 residues long. Germline V CDR1 and CDR2: MNHEY, SMNVEV (reference sequence). This CDR3 reads CASSLAGLGSYNEQFF. The CDR3 DNA follows: TGTGCCAGCAGTTTGGCCGGACTAGGGTCCTACAATGAGCAGTTCTTC.

This chain connects TRBV11-3 to TRBJ2-7, with no clear D. CDR1 and CDR2 (germline): SGHNT, YENEEA. The length of the CDR3 is 13 residues. The ends were cut back, 1 base at V and 4 bases at J, with 8 bases in the middle. CDR3 protein: CASSLVEWYEQYF. The CDR3, as DNA: TGTGCCAGCAGCTTAGTGGAGTGGTACGAGCAGTACTTC.

This clone was detected only a few times. J is TRBJ1-2 and V is TRBV15; 7 nucleotides match TRBD1. The CDR3 runs 16 residues. V gave up 5 bases and J gave up 4 bases; unmatched junction bases: 13. In germline, CDR1 is LNHNV, CDR2 YYDKDF (reference sequence). The CDR3 DNA reads as TGTGCCACCAGCGGACGTCCGGGACAGCATTTCTATGGCTACACCTTC. This translates into CATSGRPGQHFYGYTF.

The V call is TRBV7-2, the J call TRBJ1-2, with D possibly being TRBD1 (5 bases). The V end was cut by 4 bases, the J end by 7 bases, with 13 bases between. Germline CDR1 is SGHTA and CDR2 is FQGNSA. This CDR3 is 13 amino acids long. Here the CDR3 DNA reads TGTGCCAGCAGCTCTAGCGTCGGGACTGGCTACACCTTC. Translating it yields CASSSSVGTGYTF.

V usage is TRBV30 and J usage is TRBJ1-2; D remains ambiguous. CDR3 length: 14 residues. Germline V CDR1 and CDR2: GTSNPN, SVGIG (reference sequence). V was shortened by 2 bases and J by 1 base, with 11 bases between the two germline ends. The CDR3 spells CAWSRNSLNYGYTF. CDR3 DNA sequence: TGTGCCTGGAGTAGGAACAGTCTTAACTATGGCTACACCTTC. Full variable domain (outside the CDR3, taken from reference TRBV30 and TRBJ1-2): SQTIHQWPATLVQPVGSPLSLECTVEGTSNPNLYWYRQAAGRGLQLLFYSVGIGQISSEVPQNLSASRPQDRQFILSSKKLLLSDSGFYLCAWSRNSLNYGYTFGSGTRLTVV.

The CDR3 region has the DNA TGTGCCAGCGGACCAGCGGGAGGGCCTACAGATACGCAGTATTTT. Its translation is CASGPAGGPTDTQYF. The chain joins TRBV11-2 to TRBJ2-3; 10 bases agree with TRBD2. The J segment lost 3 bases and the V segment lost 8 bases, leaving 8 bases of the junction unmatched. Germline-derived CDR1 and CDR2 are SGHAT and FQNNGV. The CDR3 has 15 amino acids.